The present T cell receptor (beta chain) was sequenced within a study of blood T cell repertoires in COVID-19 (TCRdb year 2020). About the full investigation: Samples covering the acute and convalescent phases of COVID-19 were provided by collaborators in the United States, Italy and Spain. The prospective study material was composed of cDNA or gDNA derived from T cells, B-cell-depleted T cells, or PBMCs. The dataset comprised deeply sampled blood TCRbeta repertoires from subjects exposed to, actively infected with, or recovered from COVID-19. The repertoires were released in a freely available public database meant as a resource for research on the immune response to SARS-CoV-2. Samples were obtained from the ongoing ImmuneRACE study (first 160 participants) and from over a thousand subjects provided by 6 global collaborators. Nearly every sample came with metadata listing a de-identified subject ID, COVID-19 status, age in years and sex. Where available, HLA class I and class II types were taken from metadata supplied by the sample provider and were not determined by assay-based typing. General findings and caveats noted by the study authors: The amount of clinical and demographic metadata varied by source and participant and was provided uncurated.

Collaborating institutions collected whole blood in K2EDTA tubes following their own protocols. For TCRbeta analysis, collaborators shipped samples in one of three forms: frozen whole blood, isolated PBMCs, or DNA extracted from either of those sample types. Note on this clone: No cognate antigen has been identified for it. The sample holds no much larger clone one base away, and base qualities are not on file.

TCRbeta CDR3 regions were amplified from genomic DNA by means of the immunoSEQ Assay, a bias-controlled multiplex PCR. The study's processing was this. Nucleated cell counts per sample were estimated from amplification of reference gene primers within the assay. To quantify the absolute abundance of each unique TCRbeta CDR3 rearrangement, sequence reads were collapsed and filtered. For each sample, productive Simpson clonality was calculated as the square root of Simpson's diversity index over productive rearrangements. Here the immuneACCESS table is served through TCRdb, limited to in-frame sequences with V and J called. Missing clones are a known gap in these copies; in checked studies unresolved V genes cover under half, and the rest lacks a known reason. V and J calls and clone size are given by that table; D and trimming were obtained from the DNA. Recorded for this sample are around 50,000 clones; about 89% of them occurred a single time. 6.4% of the sample comes from the top ten.

CDR1 and CDR2 are read off the germline V gene as KGHSH and LQKENI. The CDR3 holds 18 amino acids from the cysteine to the phenylalanine. The sequence is cut down to CDR3 DNA, 54 bases in frame from base 1. Clipping removes 3 bases from V and 2 bases from J, with 9 as the unmatched junction base count. The sequenced sample was peripheral blood. The clonotype comes from a man between 70 and 80 years old with active COVID-19. The sequence is built from TRBV18 and TRBJ2-3; TRBD1 matches 12 bases in the middle. The CDR3 sequence is CASSPRRDRGHVTDTQYF. The base sequence is TGTGCCAGCTCACCGCGCCGGGACAGGGGGCATGTCACAGATACGCAGTATTTT.